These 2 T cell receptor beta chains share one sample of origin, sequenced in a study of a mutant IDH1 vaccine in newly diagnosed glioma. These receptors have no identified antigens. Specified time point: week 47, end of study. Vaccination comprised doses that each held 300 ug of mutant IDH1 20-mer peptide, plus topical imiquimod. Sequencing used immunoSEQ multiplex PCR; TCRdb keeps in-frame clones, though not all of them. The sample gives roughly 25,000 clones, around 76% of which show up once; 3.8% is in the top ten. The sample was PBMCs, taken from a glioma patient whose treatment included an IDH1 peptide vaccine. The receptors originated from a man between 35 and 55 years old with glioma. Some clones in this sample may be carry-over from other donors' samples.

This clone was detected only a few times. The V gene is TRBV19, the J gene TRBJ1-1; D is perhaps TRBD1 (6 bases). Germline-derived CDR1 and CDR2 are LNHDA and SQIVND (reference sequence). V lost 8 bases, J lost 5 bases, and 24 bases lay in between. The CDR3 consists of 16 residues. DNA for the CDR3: TGTGCCAGTCGGCTTAATGGGGGCGCGATGAGTACTGAAGCTTTCTTT. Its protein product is CASRLNGGAMSTEAFF. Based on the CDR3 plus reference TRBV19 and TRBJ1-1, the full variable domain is DGGITQSPKYLFRKEGQNVTLSCEQNLNHDAMYWYRQDPGQGLRLIYYSQIVNDFQKGDIAEGYSVSREKKESFPLTVTSAQKNPTAFYLCASRLNGGAMSTEAFFGQGTRLTVV.

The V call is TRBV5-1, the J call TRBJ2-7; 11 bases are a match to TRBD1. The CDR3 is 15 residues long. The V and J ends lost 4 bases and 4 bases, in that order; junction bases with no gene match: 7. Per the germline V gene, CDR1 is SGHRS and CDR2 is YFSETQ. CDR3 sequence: CASSEPGTGGYEQYF. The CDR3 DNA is TGCGCCAGCAGCGAACCCGGGACAGGGGGGTACGAGCAGTACTTC.